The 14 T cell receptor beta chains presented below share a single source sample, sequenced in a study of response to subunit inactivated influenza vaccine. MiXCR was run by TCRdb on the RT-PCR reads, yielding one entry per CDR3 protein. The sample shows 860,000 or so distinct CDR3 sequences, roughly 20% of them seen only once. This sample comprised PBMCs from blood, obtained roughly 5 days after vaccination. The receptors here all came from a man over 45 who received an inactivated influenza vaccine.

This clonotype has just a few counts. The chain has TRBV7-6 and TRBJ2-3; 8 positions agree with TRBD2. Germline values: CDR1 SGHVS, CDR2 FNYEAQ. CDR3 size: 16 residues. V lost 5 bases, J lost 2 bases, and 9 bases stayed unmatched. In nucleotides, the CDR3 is TGTGCCAGCAGCGTCACTAGCGGAGCGTACACAGATACGCAGTATTTT. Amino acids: CASSVTSGAYTDTQYF.

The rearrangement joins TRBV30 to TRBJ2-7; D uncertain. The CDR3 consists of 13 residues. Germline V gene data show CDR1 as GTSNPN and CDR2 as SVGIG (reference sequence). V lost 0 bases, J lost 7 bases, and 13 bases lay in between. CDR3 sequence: CAWSVSRVGEQYF. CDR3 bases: TGTGCCTGGAGTGTTAGTAGGGTTGGGGAGCAGTACTTC.

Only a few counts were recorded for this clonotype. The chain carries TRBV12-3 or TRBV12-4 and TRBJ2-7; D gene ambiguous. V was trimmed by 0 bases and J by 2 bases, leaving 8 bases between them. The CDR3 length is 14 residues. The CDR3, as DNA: TGTGCCAGCAGTTTAGCAGGGATCACCTACGAGCAGTACTTC. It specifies CASSLAGITYEQYF.

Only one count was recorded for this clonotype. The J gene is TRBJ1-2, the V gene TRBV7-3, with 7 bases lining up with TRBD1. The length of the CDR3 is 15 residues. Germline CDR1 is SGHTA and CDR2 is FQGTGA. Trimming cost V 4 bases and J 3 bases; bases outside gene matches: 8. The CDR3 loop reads CASSSHRGSYYGYTF. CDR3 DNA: TGTGCCAGCAGCTCTCACAGGGGTTCGTACTATGGCTACACCTTC.

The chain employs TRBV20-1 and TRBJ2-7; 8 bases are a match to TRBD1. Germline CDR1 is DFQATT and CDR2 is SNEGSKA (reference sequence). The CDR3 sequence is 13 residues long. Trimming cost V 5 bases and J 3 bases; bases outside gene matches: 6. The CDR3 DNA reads TGCAGTGCTCGACTAGACAGGGGCTACGAGCAGTACTTC. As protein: CSARLDRGYEQYF.

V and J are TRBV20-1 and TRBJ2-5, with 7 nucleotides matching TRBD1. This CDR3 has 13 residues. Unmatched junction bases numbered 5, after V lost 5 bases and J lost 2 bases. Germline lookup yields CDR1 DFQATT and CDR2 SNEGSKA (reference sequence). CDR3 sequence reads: CSARQGQQETQYF. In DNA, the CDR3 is TGCAGTGCTCGACAGGGCCAACAAGAGACCCAGTACTTC.

This CDR3 is CSAMDGANYGYTF. The CDR3 nucleotides are TGCAGCGCCATGGACGGAGCTAACTATGGCTACACCTTC. This chain uses TRBV29-1 with TRBJ1-2; D is uncertain. Trimming cost V 7 bases and J 0 bases, with 12 bases left between them. The CDR3 totals 13 residues. Looked up from germline, CDR1 is SQVTM and CDR2 is ANQGSEA.

The CDR3 reads CSAGRQGGTQYF. The DNA for the CDR3 is TGCAGTGCTGGAAGACAGGGAGGGACCCAGTACTTC. V and J are TRBV20-1 and TRBJ2-5; a weak D match, TRBD1 (7 bases). The V end was cut by 5 bases, the J end by 7 bases, with 14 bases between. This CDR3 has 12 residues. Germline lookup yields CDR1 DFQATT and CDR2 SNEGSKA (reference sequence).

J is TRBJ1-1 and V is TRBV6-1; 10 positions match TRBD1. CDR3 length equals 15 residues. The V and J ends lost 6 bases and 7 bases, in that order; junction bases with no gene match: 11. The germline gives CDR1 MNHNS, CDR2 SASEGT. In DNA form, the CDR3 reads TGTGCCAGCAGGCTCCCGGGACAGGGGCTTTATGAAGCTTTCTTT. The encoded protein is CASRLPGQGLYEAFF.

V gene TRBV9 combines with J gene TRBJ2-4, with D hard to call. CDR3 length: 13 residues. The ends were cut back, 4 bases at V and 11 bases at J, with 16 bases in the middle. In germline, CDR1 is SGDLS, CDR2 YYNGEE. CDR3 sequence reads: CASSPQVPGVQYF. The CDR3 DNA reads TGTGCCAGCAGCCCCCAGGTCCCTGGCGTTCAGTACTTC. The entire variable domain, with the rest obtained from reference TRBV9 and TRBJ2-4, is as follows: DSGVTQTPKHLITATGQRVTLRCSPRSGDLSVYWYQQSLDQGLQFLIQYYNGEERAKGNILERFSAQQFPDLHSELNLSSLELGDSALYFCASSPQVPGVQYFGAGTRLSVL.

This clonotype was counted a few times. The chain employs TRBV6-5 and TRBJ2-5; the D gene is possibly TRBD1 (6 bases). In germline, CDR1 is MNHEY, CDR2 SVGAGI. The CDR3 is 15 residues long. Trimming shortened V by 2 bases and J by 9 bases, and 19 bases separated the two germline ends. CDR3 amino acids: CASSYEAPQGSSQYF. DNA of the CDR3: TGTGCCAGCAGTTACGAGGCTCCGCAGGGGAGCTCCCAGTACTTC.

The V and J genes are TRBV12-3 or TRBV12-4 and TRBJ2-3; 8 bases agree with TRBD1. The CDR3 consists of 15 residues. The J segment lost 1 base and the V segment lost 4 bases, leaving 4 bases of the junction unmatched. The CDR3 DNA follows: TGTGCCAGCAGTTGGACGGGACAGGGCACAGATACGCAGTATTTT. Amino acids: CASSWTGQGTDTQYF.

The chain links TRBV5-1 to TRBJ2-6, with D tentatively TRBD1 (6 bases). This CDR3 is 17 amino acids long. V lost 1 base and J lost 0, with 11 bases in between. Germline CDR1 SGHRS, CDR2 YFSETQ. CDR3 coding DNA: TGCGCCAGCAGCTTGAGGACAGCTAGCTCTGGGGCCAACGTCCTGACTTTC. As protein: CASSLRTASSGANVLTF.

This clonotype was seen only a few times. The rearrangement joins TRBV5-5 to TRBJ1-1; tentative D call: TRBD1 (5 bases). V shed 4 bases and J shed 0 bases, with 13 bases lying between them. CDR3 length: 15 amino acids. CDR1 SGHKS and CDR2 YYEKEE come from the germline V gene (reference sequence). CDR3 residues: CASSPLGGVNTEAFF. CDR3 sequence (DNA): TGTGCCAGCAGCCCCCTGGGAGGGGTGAACACTGAAGCTTTCTTT.